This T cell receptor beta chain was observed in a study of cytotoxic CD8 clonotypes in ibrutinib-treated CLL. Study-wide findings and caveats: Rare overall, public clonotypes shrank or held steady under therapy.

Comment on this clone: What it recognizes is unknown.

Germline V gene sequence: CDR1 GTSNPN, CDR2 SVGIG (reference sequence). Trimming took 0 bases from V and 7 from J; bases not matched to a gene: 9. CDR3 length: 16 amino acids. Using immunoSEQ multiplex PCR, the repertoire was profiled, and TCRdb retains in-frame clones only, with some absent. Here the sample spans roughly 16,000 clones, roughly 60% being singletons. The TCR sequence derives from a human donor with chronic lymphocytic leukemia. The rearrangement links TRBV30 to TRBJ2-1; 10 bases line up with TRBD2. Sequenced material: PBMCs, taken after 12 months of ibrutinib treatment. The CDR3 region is CAWSVAGGLTRNEQFF. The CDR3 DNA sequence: TGTGCCTGGAGTGTAGCGGGAGGGCTTACGAGGAATGAGCAGTTCTTC.